This is a list of T cell receptor beta chains from one sample in a study of T cell responses to AZD1222 COVID-19 vaccine. Sequenced by immunoSEQ multiplex PCR; TCRdb stores in-frame clones only, minus some. This repertoire shows 100,000 to 150,000 clones, 85% to 95% found once; its top ten account for approximately 1.8%. Sequenced material: peripheral blood, taken on day 0 of AZD1222 vaccination. These receptors all stem from an adult in good health. CDR3s include the opening cysteine and the closing phenylalanine or tryptophan. The D gene is left open where the match is weak. A clone size is listed for some rows: how often the clone was seen (once, few, many), or a class if it is expanded.

TRBV9,TRBJ2-7,-,-,CASSVRQMDEQYF,TGTGCCAGCAGCGTTAGGCAGATGGACGAGCAGTACTTC
TRBV28,TRBJ1-5,-,-,CASSRDSNQPQHF,TGTGCCAGCAGTCGCGATAGCAATCAGCCCCAGCATTTT
TRBV19,TRBJ1-5,-,-,CATQARLQGSGQPQHF,TGTGCCACCCAAGCCCGTCTACAGGGATCCGGGCAGCCCCAGCATTTT
TRBV3-1/TRBV3-2,TRBJ2-5,-,-,CASSQSQETQYF,TGTGCCAGCAGCCAATCCCAAGAGACCCAGTACTTC
TRBV9,TRBJ2-7,-,-,CASSVEEGAEQYF,TGTGCCAGCAGCGTAGAGGAAGGGGCCGAGCAGTACTTC
TRBV6-4,TRBJ2-1,TRBD2,-,CASRRTSGHNEQFF,TGTGCCAGCCGCAGGACTAGCGGTCACAATGAGCAGTTCTTC
TRBV15,TRBJ1-2,TRBD1,-,CATSRDPGQELLGGYTF,TGTGCCACCAGCAGAGATCCGGGACAGGAGTTACTTGGTGGCTACACCTTC
TRBV7-3,TRBJ2-3,-,-,CASSPLGRRDTQYF,TGTGCCAGCAGCCCCCTGGGACGAAGAGATACGCAGTATTTT
TRBV28,TRBJ2-7,TRBD1,-,CASRTGASEQYF,TGTGCCAGCCGTACAGGGGCGAGCGAGCAGTACTTC
TRBV30,TRBJ1-6,TRBD1,-,CAWTWTGSYNSPLHF,TGTGCCTGGACCTGGACAGGGTCCTATAATTCACCCCTCCACTTT
TRBV5-1,TRBJ1-2,-,-,CASSLDARPNYGYTF,TGCGCCAGCAGCTTGGATGCCAGGCCAAACTATGGCTACACCTTC
TRBV27,TRBJ1-1,-,-,CASQGGGSTEAFF,TGTGCCAGCCAAGGAGGGGGAAGCACTGAAGCTTTCTTT
TRBV30,TRBJ2-5,-,-,CAWSVRETQYF,TGTGCCTGGAGTGTACGAGAGACCCAGTACTTC
TRBV15,TRBJ2-3,-,-,CATSGDRTVRDTQYF,TGTGCCACCAGCGGGGATCGGACAGTTCGAGATACGCAGTATTTT
TRBV6-5,TRBJ1-4,-,once,CASRTFTTLSEKLFF,TGTGCCAGCAGGACCTTTACGACTCTTAGCGAAAAACTGTTTTTT
TRBV28,TRBJ1-2,-,-,CASSFRGRRGYTF,TGTGCCAGCAGTTTCCGGGGGCGTCGAGGCTACACCTTC
TRBV5-6,TRBJ1-2,-,-,CASSNRDKYGYTF,TGTGCCAGCAGCAACCGGGACAAATATGGCTACACCTTC
TRBV6-5,TRBJ1-2,TRBD1,-,CASSYPQGTGYTF,TGTGCCAGCAGTTACCCACAGGGGACTGGCTACACCTTC
TRBV30,TRBJ1-6,-,-,CAWSTERALHF,TGTGCCTGGAGTACGGAGAGAGCCCTCCACTTT
TRBV11-3,TRBJ2-1,-,-,CASSLILAQDRPKSQNEQFF,TGTGCCAGCAGCTTAATTCTTGCACAGGACCGCCCAAAATCCCAAAATGAGCAGTTCTTC
TRBV15,TRBJ2-4,TRBD2,-,CATSRDPRLAGGVDQGTKNIQYF,TGTGCCACCAGCAGAGATCCCCGGCTAGCGGGGGGAGTTGATCAGGGTACCAAAAACATTCAGTACTTC
TRBV10-3,TRBJ2-7,-,-,CAISEAGANEQYF,TGTGCCATCAGTGAAGCAGGGGCGAACGAGCAGTACTTC
TRBV11-2,TRBJ1-5,TRBD1,-,CASSSDRARQPQHF,TGTGCCAGCAGCTCCGACAGGGCAAGGCAGCCCCAGCATTTT
TRBV2,TRBJ1-3,-,-,CASSTDWVGSGNTIYF,TGTGCCAGCAGTACCGACTGGGTCGGCTCTGGAAACACCATATATTTT
TRBV28,TRBJ2-4,-,-,CASSPAGASKNIQYF,TGTGCCAGCAGCCCCGCGGGGGCTAGCAAAAACATTCAGTACTTC
TRBV20-1,TRBJ1-2,-,-,CSAYSPPGYTF,TGCAGTGCTTATTCCCCCCCTGGCTACACCTTC
TRBV6-5,TRBJ1-2,-,-,CASSYIGSNYGYTF,TGTGCCAGCAGTTACATCGGCAGCAACTATGGCTACACCTTC